This is a list of T cell receptor beta chains from one sample in a study of cytomegalovirus exposure and HLA in healthy donors. Using immunoSEQ multiplex PCR, the repertoire was profiled, and TCRdb retains in-frame clones only, with some absent. The sample records 80,000 or so clones, around three quarters being singletons. The material sequenced was PBMCs. The receptors were gathered from a middle-aged man in good health and CMV-seronegative. The CDR3 runs from the conserved cysteine through the conserved F or W.

v_call	cdr3_length	j_call	cdr3_aa
TRBV5-8	16	TRBJ2-7	CASSHEQGLYLYEQYF
TRBV28	14	TRBJ1-5	CASSSGDRYQPQHF
TRBV5-8	15	TRBJ1-3	CASTADRGTGNTIYF
TRBV7-2	15	TRBJ2-5	CASSLAFGRVETQYF
TRBV7-2	15	TRBJ1-2	CASSLVGWDSGGYTF
TRBV7-3	15	TRBJ2-1	CASSPMAASYNEQFF
TRBV5-1	14	TRBJ2-7	CASSLNAGQYEQYF
TRBV28	13	TRBJ1-6	CASSLSDNSPLHF
TRBV7-9	17	TRBJ2-1	CASSLYFTSGVYNEQFF
TRBV27	13	TRBJ2-5	CASSLGGLETQYF
TRBV5-1	14	TRBJ1-1	CASSSPEGNTEAFF
TRBV14	13	TRBJ1-5	CASSQKQGQPQHF
TRBV7-9	15	TRBJ2-1	CASSLQTSSYNEQFF
TRBV10-3	16	TRBJ2-3	CAISESKDSSTDTQYF
TRBV19	13	TRBJ1-1	CASSIPGNTEAFF
TRBV7-6	16	TRBJ2-7	CASSLRARDSSYEQYF
TRBV28	18	TRBJ1-3	CASSSWGTGGASGNTIYF
TRBV14	14	TRBJ2-1	CASSQLSSYNEQFF
TRBV5-1	14	TRBJ1-4	CASSPGTGNEKLFF
TRBV6-1	15	TRBJ2-7	CASSLTAFGSYEQYF
TRBV7-9	18	TRBJ1-1	CSSSFGGTGRFLNTEAFF
TRBV6-1	14	TRBJ2-1	CASRVLGQTHEQFF
TRBV6-5	16	TRBJ1-1	CASSYPLGTGATEAFF
TRBV9	15	TRBJ1-6	CASSPWTGENSPLHF
TRBV2	15	TRBJ1-4	CASSGGPGRAEKLFF
TRBV27	12	TRBJ1-1	CAVGGGRAEAFF
TRBV7-9	16	TRBJ2-2	CASSPRGQLNTGELFF
TRBV7-3	13	TRBJ1-2	CASSLKGGPGYTF
TRBV6-4	11	TRBJ1-2	CASSDRDLYTF
TRBV6-5	16	NA	CASSYSYPGRGYEQYF
TRBV7-3	15	TRBJ1-1	CASSSWTVMNTEAFF